The clone carrying this T cell receptor beta chain was recorded at least ten times. Its antigen is not identified. This sample is drawn from a study of molecular identifiers for immune sequencing clone quantification. On the study more broadly: In the replicates, RNA derived from roughly 20,000 or 100,000 naive CD8 cells was divided into five parts, and four were sequenced.

The study, taken as a whole, reports: In naive cells, clones above 20 RNA copies held under 1% of molecules, whereas in effector cells they held over 97%.

Trimming shortened V by 2 bases and J by 3 bases, and 8 bases separated the two germline ends. CDR3 size: 13 residues. The germline V gene has CDR1 MNHEY and CDR2 SVGAGI. Sorted naive CD8 T cells, roughly 19,000 to 1,100,000, were sequenced from 10%, 30% or 50% RNA. Sorting recovered naive CD8 T cells on a CD8+CD4-CCR7+CD45RA+ profile. Each CDR3 protein gets one entry after TCRdb re-called the PCR reads with MiXCR. The repertoire has approximately 630,000 distinct CDR3 sequences, about 25% of them found once; the top ten carry about 0.8%. V and J are TRBV6-5 and TRBJ2-7; D not certain. The receptor was derived from a human donor in good health. Some libraries in this study had Jurkat cell RNA spiked in. Material for sequencing was naive CD8+ T cells from blood, with Jurkat cell RNA spiked in. Subset indicated: FACS-sorted CD8+CD4-CCR7+CD45RA+ naive T cells. The CDR3 loop reads CASSYGWVYEQYF. CDR3 sequence (DNA): TGTGCCAGCAGTTACGGTTGGGTCTACGAGCAGTACTTC.